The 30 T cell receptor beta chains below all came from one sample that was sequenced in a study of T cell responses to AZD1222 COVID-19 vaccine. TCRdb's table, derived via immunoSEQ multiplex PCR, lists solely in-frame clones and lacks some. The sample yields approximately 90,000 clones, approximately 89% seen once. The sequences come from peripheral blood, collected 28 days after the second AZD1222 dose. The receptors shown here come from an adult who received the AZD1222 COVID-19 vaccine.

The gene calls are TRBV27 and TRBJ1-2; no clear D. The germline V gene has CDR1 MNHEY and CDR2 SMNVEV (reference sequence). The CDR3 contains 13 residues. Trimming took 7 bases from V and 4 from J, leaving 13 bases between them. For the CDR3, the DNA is TGTGCCAGCACCTCCCAGCTAGCCTATGGCTACACCTTC. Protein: CASTSQLAYGYTF.

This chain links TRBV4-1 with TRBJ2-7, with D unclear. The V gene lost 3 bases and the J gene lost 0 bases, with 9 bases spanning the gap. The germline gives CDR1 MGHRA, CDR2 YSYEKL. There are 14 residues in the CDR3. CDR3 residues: CASSQARSSYEQYF. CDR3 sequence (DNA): TGCGCCAGCAGCCAGGCCAGGAGCTCCTACGAGCAGTACTTC.

CDR3 amino acids: CSVEVNTEAFF. DNA of the CDR3: TGCAGCGTTGAGGTGAACACTGAAGCTTTCTTT. The rearrangement joins TRBV29-1 to TRBJ1-1, with D unclear. Germline V gene lookup returns CDR1 SQVTM and CDR2 ANQGSEA. Between the trimmed V and J ends, which lost 3 bases and 0 bases, there was a span of 2 bases. This CDR3 contains 11 residues.

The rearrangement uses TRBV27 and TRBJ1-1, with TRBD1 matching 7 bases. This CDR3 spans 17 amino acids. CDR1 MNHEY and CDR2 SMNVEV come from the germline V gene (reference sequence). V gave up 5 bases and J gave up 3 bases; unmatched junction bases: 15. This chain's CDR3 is CASSPPHTGVLDTEAFF. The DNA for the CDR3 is TGTGCCAGCAGTCCGCCTCACACAGGGGTTTTGGACACTGAAGCTTTCTTT.

CDR3 DNA: TGTGCCAGCAGTTCCAGGGGGCGCCCCTACTACGAGCAGTACTTC. Its protein product is CASSSRGRPYYEQYF. The chain recombines TRBV28 with TRBJ2-7; TRBD1 aligns across 8 bases. This CDR3 region has 15 residues. With 4 bases clipped from V and 3 bases from J, the junction kept 8 bases outside the gene matches. Germline lookup yields CDR1 MDHEN and CDR2 SYDVKM. Using reference TRBV28 and TRBJ2-7 for the parts outside the CDR3, the full variable domain is DVKVTQSSRYLVKRTGEKVFLECVQDMDHENMFWYRQDPGLGLRLIYFSYDVKMKEKGDIPEGYSVSREKKERFSLILESASTNQTSMYLCASSSRGRPYYEQYFGPGTRLTVT.

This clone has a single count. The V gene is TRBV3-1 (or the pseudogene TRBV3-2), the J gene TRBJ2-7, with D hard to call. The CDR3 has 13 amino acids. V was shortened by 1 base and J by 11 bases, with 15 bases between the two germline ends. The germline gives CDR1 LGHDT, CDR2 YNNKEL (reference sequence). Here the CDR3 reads CASSQVLGSYKYF. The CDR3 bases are TGTGCCAGCAGCCAAGTACTTGGTAGCTACAAGTACTTC.

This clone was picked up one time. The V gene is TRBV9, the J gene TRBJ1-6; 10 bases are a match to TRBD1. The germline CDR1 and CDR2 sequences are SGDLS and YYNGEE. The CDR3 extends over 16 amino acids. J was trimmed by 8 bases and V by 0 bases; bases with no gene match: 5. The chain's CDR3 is CASSVAPGQGYSPLHF. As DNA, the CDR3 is TGTGCCAGCAGCGTAGCTCCGGGACAGGGGTATTCACCCCTCCACTTT.

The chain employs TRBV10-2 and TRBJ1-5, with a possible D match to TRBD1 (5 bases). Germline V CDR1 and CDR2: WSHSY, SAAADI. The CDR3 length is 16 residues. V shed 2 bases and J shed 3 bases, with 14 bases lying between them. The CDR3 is CASSEPGEGFNQPQHF. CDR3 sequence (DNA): TGCGCCAGCAGTGAGCCGGGGGAGGGGTTCAATCAGCCCCAGCATTTT.

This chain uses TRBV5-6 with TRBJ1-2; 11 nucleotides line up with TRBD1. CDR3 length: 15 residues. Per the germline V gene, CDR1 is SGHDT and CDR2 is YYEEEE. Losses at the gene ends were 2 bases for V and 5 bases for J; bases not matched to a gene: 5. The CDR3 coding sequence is TGTGCCAGCAGCTTTGTGGGACAGGGGGTATATGGCTACACCTTC. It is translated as CASSFVGQGVYGYTF. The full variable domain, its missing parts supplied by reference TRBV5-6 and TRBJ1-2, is DAGVTQSPTHLIKTRGQQVTLRCSPKSGHDTVSWYQQALGQGPQFIFQYYEEEERQRGNFPDRFSGHQFPNYSSELNVNALLLGDSALYLCASSFVGQGVYGYTFGSGTRLTVV.

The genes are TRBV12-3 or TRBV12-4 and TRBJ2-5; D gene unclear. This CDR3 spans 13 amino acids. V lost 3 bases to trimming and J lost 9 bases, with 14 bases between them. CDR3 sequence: CASSFFPAKSQYF. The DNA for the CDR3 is TGTGCCAGCAGTTTCTTCCCCGCCAAGTCCCAGTACTTC.

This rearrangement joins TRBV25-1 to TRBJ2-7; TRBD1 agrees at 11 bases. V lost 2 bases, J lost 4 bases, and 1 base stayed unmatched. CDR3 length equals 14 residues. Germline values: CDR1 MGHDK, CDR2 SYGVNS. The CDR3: CASSEGTGGYEQYF. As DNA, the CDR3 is TGTGCCAGCAGTGAAGGGACAGGGGGGTACGAGCAGTACTTC.

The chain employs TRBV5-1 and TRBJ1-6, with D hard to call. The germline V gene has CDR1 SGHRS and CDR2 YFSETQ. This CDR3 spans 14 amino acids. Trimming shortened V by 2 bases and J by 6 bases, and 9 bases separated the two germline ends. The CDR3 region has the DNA TGCGCCAGCAGCTTAGGGCAGCCTAATTCACCCCTCCACTTT. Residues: CASSLGQPNSPLHF.

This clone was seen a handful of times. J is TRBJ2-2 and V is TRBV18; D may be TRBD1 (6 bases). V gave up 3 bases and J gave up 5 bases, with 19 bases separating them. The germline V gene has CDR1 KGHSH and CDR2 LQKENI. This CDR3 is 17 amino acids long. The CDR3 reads CASSPRTVSSRTGELFF. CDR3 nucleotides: TGTGCCAGCTCACCCCGGACAGTCTCCAGTAGAACCGGGGAGCTGTTTTTT.

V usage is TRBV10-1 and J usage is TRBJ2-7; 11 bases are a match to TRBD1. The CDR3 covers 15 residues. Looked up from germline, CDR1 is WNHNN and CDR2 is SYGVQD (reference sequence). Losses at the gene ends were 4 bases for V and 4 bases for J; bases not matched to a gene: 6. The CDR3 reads CASSAGTGGVYEQYF. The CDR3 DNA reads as TGCGCCAGCAGTGCCGGGACAGGGGGGGTTTACGAGCAGTACTTC.

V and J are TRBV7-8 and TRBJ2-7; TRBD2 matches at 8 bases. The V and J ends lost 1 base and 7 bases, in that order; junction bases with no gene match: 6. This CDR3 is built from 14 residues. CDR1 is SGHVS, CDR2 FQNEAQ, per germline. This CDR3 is CASSLGRGGLEQYF. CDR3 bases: TGTGCCAGCAGCTTAGGACGGGGGGGCCTTGAGCAGTACTTC.

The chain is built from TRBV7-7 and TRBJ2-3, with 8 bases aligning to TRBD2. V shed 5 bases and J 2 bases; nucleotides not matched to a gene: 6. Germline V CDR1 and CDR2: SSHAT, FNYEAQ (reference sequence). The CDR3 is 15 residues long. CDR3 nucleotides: TGTGCCAGCAGCCGCAGCGGGGGCTCCACAGATACGCAGTATTTT. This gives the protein CASSRSGGSTDTQYF.

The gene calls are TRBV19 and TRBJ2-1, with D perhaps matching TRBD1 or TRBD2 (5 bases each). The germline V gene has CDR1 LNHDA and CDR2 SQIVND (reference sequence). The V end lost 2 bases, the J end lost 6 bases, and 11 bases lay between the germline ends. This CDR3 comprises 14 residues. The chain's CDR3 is CASSILTGPNEQFF. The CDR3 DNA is TGTGCCAGTAGTATATTAACGGGGCCCAATGAGCAGTTCTTC.

The CDR3, as DNA: TGTGCCAGCAGCCCAAACGAGGGGAGGAACACTGAAGCTTTCTTT. Translating gives CASSPNEGRNTEAFF. The chain links TRBV28 to TRBJ1-1; the D gene is possibly TRBD1 (5 bases). Deletions cut 6 bases from V and 1 base from J, with 15 bases between. The length of the CDR3 is 15 residues. Per germline, CDR1 MDHEN and CDR2 SYDVKM.

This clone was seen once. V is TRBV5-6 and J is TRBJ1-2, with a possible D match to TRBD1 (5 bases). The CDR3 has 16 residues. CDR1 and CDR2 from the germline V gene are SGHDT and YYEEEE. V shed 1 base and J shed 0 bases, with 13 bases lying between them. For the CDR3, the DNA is TGTGCCAGCAGCTTGTCTGGACAACTCTCTAACTATGGCTACACCTTC. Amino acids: CASSLSGQLSNYGYTF. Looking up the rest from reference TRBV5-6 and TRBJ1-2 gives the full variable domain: DAGVTQSPTHLIKTRGQQVTLRCSPKSGHDTVSWYQQALGQGPQFIFQYYEEEERQRGNFPDRFSGHQFPNYSSELNVNALLLGDSALYLCASSLSGQLSNYGYTFGSGTRLTVV.

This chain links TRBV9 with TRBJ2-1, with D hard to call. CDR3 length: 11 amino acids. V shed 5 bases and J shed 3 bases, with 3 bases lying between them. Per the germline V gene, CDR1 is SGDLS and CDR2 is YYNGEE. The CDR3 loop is CASSHYNEQFF. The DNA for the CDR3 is TGTGCCAGCAGTCACTACAATGAGCAGTTCTTC. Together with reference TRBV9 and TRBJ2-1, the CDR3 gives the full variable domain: DSGVTQTPKHLITATGQRVTLRCSPRSGDLSVYWYQQSLDQGLQFLIQYYNGEERAKGNILERFSAQQFPDLHSELNLSSLELGDSALYFCASSHYNEQFFGPGTRLTVL.

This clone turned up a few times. The CDR3 DNA sequence: TGTGCCAGCAGCTTGGTCTCAAATGAAAAACTGTTTTTT. This translates into CASSLVSNEKLFF. The chain recombines TRBV5-6 with TRBJ1-4, with D uncertain. Germline loops: CDR1 SGHDT, CDR2 YYEEEE. This CDR3 has 13 residues. V lost 0 bases and J lost 5, with 5 bases in between.

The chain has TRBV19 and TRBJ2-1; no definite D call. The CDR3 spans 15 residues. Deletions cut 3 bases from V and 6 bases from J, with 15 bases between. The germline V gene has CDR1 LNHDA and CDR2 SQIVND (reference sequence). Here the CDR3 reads CASSMAGWGRNEQFF. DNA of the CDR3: TGTGCCAGTAGTATGGCTGGGTGGGGTCGCAATGAGCAGTTCTTC.

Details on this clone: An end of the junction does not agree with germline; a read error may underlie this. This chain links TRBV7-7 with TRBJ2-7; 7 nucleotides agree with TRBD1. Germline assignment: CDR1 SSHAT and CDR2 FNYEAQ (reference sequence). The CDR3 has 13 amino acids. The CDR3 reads CASSLSPGGEQYF. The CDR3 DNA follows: TGTGCTAGCAGCTTATCTCCAGGGGGCGAGCAGTACTTC.

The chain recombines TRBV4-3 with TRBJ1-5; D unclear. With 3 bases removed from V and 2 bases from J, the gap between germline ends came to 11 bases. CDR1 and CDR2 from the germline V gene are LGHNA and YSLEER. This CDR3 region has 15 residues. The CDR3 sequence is CASSQEFIGNQPQHF. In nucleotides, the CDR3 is TGCGCCAGCAGCCAGGAGTTTATCGGCAATCAGCCCCAGCATTTT.

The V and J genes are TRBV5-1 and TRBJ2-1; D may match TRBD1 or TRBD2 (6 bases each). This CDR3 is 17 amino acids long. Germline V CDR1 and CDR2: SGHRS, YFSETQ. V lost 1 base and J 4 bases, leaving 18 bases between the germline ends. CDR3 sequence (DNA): TGCGCCAGCAGCTTGAGGGGGGCAGAGCTGCCTTACAATGAGCAGTTCTTC. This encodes CASSLRGAELPYNEQFF.

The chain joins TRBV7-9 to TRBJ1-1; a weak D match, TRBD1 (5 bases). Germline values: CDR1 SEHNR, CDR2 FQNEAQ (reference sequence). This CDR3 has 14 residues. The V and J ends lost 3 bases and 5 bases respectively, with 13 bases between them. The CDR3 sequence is CASSFPDWGTEAFF. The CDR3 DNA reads TGTGCCAGCAGCTTTCCCGATTGGGGGACTGAAGCTTTCTTT.

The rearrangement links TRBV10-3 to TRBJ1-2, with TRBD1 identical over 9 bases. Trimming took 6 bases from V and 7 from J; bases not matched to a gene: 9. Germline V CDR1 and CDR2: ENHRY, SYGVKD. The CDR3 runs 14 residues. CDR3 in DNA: TGTGCCATCAGAAGTACAGGGGGCGCTTCTGGCTACACCTTC. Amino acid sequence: CAIRSTGGASGYTF.

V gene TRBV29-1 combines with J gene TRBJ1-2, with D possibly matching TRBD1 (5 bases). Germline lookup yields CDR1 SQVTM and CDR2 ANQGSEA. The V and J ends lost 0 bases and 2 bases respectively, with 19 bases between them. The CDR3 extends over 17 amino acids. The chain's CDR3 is CSVEDEGRVKGNYGYTF. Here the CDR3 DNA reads TGCAGCGTTGAAGATGAGGGCAGGGTCAAAGGGAACTATGGCTACACCTTC.

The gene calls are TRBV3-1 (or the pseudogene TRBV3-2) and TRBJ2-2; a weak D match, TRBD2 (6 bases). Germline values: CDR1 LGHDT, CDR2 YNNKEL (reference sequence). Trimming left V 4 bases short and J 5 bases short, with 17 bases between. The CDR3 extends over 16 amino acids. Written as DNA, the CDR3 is TGTGCCAGCAGCCCCTCCCGGGGGATCGGTACCGGGGAGCTGTTTTTT. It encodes CASSPSRGIGTGELFF.

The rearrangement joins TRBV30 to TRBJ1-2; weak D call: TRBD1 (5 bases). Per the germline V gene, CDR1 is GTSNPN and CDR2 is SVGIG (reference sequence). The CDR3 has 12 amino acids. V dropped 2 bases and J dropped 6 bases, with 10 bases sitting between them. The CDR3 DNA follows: TGTGCCTGGAGTCCGGGGCAGGATGGCTACACCTTC. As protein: CAWSPGQDGYTF.